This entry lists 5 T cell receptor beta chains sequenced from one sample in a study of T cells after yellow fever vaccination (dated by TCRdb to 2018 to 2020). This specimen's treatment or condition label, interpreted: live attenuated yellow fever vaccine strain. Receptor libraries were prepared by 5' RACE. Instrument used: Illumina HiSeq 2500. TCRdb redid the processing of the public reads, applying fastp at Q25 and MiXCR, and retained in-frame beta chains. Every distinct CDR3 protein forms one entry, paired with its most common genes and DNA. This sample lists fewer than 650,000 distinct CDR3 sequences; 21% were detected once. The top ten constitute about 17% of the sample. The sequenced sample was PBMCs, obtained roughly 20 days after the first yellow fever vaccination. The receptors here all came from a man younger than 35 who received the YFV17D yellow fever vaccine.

The DNA for the CDR3 is TGCAGTGCTAGAGTGCCCGCGGGGGGCCTTAACACCGGGGAGCTGTTTTTT. Translation gives CSARVPAGGLNTGELFF. The V call is TRBV20-1, the J call TRBJ2-2, with TRBD2 matching 8 bases. The CDR3 is made up of 17 amino acids. In germline, CDR1 is DFQATT, CDR2 SNEGSKA (reference sequence). J lost 2 bases, V lost 1 base, and 9 bases had no gene match.

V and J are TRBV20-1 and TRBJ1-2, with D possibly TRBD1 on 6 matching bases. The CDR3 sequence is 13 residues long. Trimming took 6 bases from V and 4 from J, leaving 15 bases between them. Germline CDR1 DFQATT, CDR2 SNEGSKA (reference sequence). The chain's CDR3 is CSAPRRGLYGYTF. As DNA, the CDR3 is TGCAGTGCCCCCCGCAGGGGACTCTATGGCTACACCTTC.

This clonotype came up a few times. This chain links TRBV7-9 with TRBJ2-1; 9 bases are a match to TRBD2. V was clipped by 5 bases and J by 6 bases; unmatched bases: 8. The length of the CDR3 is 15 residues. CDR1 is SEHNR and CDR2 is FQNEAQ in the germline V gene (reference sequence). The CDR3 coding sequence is TGTGCCAGCAGCACCCCTCGCGGGGGGGCCAATGAGCAGTTCTTC. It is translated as CASSTPRGGANEQFF.

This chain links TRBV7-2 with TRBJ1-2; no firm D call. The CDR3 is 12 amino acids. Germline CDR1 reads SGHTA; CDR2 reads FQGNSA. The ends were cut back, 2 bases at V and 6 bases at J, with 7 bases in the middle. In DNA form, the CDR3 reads TGTGCCAGCAGCTTAAATGAGAATGGCTACACCTTC. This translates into CASSLNENGYTF. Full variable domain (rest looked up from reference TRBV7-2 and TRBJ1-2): GAGVSQSPSNKVTEKGKDVELRCDPISGHTALYWYRQSLGQGLEFLIYFQGNSAPDKSGLPSDRFSAERTGGSVSTLTIQRTQQEDSAVYLCASSLNENGYTFGSGTRLTVV.

CDR3 residues: CATSESYQETQYF. DNA for the CDR3: TGTGCCACCAGTGAATCCTACCAAGAGACCCAGTACTTC. V usage is TRBV24-1 and J usage is TRBJ2-5; no reliable D call. V lost 4 bases and J lost 0, with 5 bases in between. The CDR3 has 13 residues. Germline V gene data show CDR1 as KGHDR and CDR2 as SFDVKD.